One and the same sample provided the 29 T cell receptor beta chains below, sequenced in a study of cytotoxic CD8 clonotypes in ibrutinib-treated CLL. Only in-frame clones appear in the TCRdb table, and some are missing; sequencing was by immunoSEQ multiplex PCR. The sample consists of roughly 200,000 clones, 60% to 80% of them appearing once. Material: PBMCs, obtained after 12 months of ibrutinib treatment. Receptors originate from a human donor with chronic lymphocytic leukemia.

CDR3 sequence (DNA): TGTGCCAGCAGTCCCGGGGACATGAGGAGCTACACCTTC. This codes for CASSPGDMRSYTF. The gene calls are TRBV28 and TRBJ1-2; maybe TRBD1 (6 bases). The V end was cut by 5 bases, the J end by 9 bases, with 16 bases between. CDR1 and CDR2 (germline): MDHEN, SYDVKM. This CDR3 has 13 residues.

The CDR3 reads CASSKRRRGYNSPLHF. CDR3 nucleotide sequence: TGTGCCAGCAGCAAACGACGGAGAGGGTATAATTCACCCCTCCACTTT. V gene TRBV21-1 combines with J gene TRBJ1-6. TRBV21-1 is a pseudogene. CDR3 size: 16 residues.

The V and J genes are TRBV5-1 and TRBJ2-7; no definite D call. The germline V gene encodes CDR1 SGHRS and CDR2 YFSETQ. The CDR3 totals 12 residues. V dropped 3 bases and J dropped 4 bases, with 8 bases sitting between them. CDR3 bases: TGCGCCAGCAGCTCCGGCGGATACGAGCAGTACTTC. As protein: CASSSGGYEQYF.

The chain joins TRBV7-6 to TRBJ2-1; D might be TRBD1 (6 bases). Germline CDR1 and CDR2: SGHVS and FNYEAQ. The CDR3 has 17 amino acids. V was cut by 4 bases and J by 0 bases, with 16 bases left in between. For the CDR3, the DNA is TGTGCCAGCAGCTCGGCCTGGGGGCACAGCTCCTACAATGAGCAGTTCTTC. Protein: CASSSAWGHSSYNEQFF.

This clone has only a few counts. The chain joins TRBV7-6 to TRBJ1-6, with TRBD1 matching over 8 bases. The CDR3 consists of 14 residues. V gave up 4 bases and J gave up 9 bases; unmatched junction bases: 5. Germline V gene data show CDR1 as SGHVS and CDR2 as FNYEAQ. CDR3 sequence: CASSSQQGGSPLHF. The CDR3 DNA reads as TGTGCCAGCAGCTCCCAACAGGGGGGTTCACCCCTCCACTTT.

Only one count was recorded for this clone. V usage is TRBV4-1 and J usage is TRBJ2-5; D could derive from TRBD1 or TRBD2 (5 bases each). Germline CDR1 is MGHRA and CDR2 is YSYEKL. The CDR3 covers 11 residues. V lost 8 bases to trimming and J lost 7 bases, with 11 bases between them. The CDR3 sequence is CASGPGGTQYF. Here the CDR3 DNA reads TGCGCCAGCGGTCCTGGGGGGACCCAGTACTTC.

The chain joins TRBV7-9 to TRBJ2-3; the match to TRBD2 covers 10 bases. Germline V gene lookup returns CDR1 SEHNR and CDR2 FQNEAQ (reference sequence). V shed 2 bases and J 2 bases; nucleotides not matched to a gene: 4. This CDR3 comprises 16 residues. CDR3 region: CASSLLAGGLTDTQYF. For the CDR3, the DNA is TGTGCCAGCAGCTTATTAGCGGGGGGCCTCACAGATACGCAGTATTTT.

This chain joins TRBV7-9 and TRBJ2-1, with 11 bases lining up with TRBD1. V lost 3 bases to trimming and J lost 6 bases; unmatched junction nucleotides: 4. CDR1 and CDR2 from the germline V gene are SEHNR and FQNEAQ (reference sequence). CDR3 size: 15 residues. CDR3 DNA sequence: TGTGCCAGCAGCTTCCCGGGACAGGGGGGCAATGAGCAGTTCTTC. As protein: CASSFPGQGGNEQFF.

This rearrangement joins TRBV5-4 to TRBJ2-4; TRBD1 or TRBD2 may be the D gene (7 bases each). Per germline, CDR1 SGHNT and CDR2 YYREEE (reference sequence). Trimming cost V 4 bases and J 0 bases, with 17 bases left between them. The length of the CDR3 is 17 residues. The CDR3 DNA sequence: TGTGCCAGCAGCACCGCAGGGGGGGGTCGAGCCAAAAACATTCAGTACTTC. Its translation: CASSTAGGGRAKNIQYF.

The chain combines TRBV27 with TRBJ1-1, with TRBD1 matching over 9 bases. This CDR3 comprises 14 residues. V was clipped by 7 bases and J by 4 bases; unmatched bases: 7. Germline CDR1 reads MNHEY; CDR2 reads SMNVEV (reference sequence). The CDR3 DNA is TGTGCCAGCACTCCAACAGGGGGCAGCACTGAAGCTTTCTTT. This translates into CASTPTGGSTEAFF.

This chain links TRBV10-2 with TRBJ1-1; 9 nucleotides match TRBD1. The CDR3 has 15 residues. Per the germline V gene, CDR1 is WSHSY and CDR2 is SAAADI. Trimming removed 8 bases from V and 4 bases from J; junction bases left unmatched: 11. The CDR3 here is CASGDTGGGGTEAFF. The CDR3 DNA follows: TGCGCCAGCGGGGATACAGGGGGCGGTGGCACTGAAGCTTTCTTT.

In nucleotides, the CDR3 is TGTGCCAGCAGCTCGACCAGCGGGGGGCTGGGTTACGAGCAGTACTTC. Its protein product is CASSSTSGGLGYEQYF. V is TRBV5-4 and J is TRBJ2-7; 9 positions match TRBD2. V gave up 3 bases and J gave up 4 bases; unmatched junction bases: 11. The germline gives CDR1 SGHNT, CDR2 YYREEE (reference sequence). This CDR3 has 16 amino acids.

This chain's CDR3 is CASRVPTSVRAKGYEQYF. CDR3 in DNA: TGTGCCAGCAGGGTGCCGACTAGCGTCCGAGCTAAGGGGTACGAGCAGTACTTC. The chain couples TRBV2 to TRBJ2-7; 8 bases map to TRBD2. CDR1 is SNHLY, CDR2 FYNNEI, per germline. This CDR3 contains 18 residues. The V segment lost 6 bases and the J segment 4 bases; nucleotides outside the gene matches: 20.

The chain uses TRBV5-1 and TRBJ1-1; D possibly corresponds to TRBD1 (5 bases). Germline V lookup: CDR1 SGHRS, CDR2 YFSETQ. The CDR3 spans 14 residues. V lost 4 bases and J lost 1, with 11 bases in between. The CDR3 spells CASSTGGWNTEAFF. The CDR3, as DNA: TGCGCCAGCAGCACCGGGGGTTGGAACACTGAAGCTTTCTTT.

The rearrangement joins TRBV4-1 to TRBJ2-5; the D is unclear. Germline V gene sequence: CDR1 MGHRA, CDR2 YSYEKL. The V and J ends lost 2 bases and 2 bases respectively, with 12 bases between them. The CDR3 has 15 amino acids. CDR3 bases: TGCGCCAGCAGCCAAACCCCGGGTGTTCAAGAGACCCAGTACTTC. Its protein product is CASSQTPGVQETQYF.

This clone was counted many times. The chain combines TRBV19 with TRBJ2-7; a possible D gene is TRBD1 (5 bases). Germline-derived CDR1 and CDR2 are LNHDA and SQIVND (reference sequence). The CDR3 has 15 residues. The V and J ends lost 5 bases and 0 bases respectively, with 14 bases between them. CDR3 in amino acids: CASSPRPDSSYEQYF. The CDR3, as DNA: TGTGCCAGTAGTCCCCGGCCCGACAGCTCCTACGAGCAGTACTTC.

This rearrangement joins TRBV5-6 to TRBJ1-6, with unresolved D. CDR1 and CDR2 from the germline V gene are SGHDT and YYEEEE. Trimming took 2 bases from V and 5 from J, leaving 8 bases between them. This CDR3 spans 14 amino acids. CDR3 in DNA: TGTGCCAGCAGCTTTTTTCAGAATAATTCACCCCTCCACTTT. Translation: CASSFFQNNSPLHF. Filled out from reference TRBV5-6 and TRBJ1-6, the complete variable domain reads DAGVTQSPTHLIKTRGQQVTLRCSPKSGHDTVSWYQQALGQGPQFIFQYYEEEERQRGNFPDRFSGHQFPNYSSELNVNALLLGDSALYLCASSFFQNNSPLHFGNGTRLTVT.

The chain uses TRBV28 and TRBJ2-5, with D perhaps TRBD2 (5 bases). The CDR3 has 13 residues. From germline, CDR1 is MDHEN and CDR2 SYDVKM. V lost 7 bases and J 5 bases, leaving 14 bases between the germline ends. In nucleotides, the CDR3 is TGTGCCAGCAAAGAGTTCGAGCGGGAGACCCAGTACTTC. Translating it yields CASKEFERETQYF.

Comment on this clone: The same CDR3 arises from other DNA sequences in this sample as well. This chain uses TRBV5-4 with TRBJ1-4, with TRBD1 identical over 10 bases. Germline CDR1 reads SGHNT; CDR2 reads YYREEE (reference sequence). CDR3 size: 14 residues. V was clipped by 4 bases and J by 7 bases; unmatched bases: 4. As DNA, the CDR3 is TGTGCCAGCAGCCGACAGGGGGCAACTGAAAAACTGTTTTTT. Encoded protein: CASSRQGATEKLFF.

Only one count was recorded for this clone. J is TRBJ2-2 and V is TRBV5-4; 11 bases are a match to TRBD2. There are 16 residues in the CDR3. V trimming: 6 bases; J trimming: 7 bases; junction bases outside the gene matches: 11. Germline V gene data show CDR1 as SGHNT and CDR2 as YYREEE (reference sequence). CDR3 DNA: TGTGCCAGCACCCCCAGGGGGACTAGCGGTTTCGGGGAGCTGTTTTTT. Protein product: CASTPRGTSGFGELFF.

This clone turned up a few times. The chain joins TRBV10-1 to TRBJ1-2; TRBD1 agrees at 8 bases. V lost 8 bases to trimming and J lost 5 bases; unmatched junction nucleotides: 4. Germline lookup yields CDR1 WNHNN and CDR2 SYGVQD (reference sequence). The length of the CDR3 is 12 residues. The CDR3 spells CASGTGEYGYTF. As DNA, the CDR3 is TGCGCCAGCGGGACAGGAGAATATGGCTACACCTTC.

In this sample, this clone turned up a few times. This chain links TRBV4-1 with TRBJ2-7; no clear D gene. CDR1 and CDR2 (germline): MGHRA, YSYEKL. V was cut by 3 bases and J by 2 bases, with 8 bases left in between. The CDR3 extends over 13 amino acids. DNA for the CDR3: TGCGCCAGCAGCCATGTCGGAGCCTACGAGCAGTACTTC. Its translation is CASSHVGAYEQYF.

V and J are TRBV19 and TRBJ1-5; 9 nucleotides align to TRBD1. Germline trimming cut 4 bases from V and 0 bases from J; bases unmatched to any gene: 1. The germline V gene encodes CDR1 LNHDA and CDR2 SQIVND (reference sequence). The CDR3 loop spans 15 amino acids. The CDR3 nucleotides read TGTGCCAGTAGTAGGACAGGGGATAGCAATCAGCCCCAGCATTTT. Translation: CASSRTGDSNQPQHF. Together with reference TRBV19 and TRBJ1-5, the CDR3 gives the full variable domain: DGGITQSPKYLFRKEGQNVTLSCEQNLNHDAMYWYRQDPGQGLRLIYYSQIVNDFQKGDIAEGYSVSREKKESFPLTVTSAQKNPTAFYLCASSRTGDSNQPQHFGDGTRLSIL.

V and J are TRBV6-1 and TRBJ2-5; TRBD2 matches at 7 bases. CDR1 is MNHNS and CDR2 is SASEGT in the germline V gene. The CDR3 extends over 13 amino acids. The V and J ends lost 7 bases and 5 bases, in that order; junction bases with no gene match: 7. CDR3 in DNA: TGTGCCAGCAACCGACTAGCAGGGGAGACCCAGTACTTC. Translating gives CASNRLAGETQYF.

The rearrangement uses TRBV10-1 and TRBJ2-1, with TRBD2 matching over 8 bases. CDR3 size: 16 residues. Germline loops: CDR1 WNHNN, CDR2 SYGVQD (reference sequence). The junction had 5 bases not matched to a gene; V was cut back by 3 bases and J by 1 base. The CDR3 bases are TGCGCCAGCAGTGACTCCAGCGGGAGTTCCTACAATGAGCAGTTCTTC. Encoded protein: CASSDSSGSSYNEQFF.

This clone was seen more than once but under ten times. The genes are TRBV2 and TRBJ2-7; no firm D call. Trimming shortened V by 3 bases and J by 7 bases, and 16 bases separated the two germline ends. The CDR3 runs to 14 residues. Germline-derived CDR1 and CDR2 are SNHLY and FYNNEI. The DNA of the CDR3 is TGTGCCAGCAGTGAGGCCTTCTCACCCGGGGAGCAGTACTTC. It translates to CASSEAFSPGEQYF.

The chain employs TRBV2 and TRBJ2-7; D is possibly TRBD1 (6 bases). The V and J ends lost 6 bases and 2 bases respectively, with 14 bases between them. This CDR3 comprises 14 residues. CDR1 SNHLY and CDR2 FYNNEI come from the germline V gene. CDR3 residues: CASRLAGAPYEQYF. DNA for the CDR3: TGTGCCAGCAGGCTAGCAGGGGCCCCCTACGAGCAGTACTTC.

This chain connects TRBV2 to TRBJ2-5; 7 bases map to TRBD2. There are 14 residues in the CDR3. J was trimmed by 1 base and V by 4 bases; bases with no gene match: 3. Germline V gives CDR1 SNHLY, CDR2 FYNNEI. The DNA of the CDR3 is TGTGCCAGCAGTGTGGGGGAGGGCCAAGAGACCCAGTACTTC. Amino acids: CASSVGEGQETQYF.

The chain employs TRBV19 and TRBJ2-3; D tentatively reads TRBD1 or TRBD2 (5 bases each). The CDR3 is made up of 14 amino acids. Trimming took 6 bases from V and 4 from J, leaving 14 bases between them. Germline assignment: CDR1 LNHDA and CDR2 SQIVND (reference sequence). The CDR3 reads CASSGTPGPDTQYF. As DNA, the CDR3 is TGTGCCAGTAGCGGGACCCCGGGCCCAGATACGCAGTATTTT.